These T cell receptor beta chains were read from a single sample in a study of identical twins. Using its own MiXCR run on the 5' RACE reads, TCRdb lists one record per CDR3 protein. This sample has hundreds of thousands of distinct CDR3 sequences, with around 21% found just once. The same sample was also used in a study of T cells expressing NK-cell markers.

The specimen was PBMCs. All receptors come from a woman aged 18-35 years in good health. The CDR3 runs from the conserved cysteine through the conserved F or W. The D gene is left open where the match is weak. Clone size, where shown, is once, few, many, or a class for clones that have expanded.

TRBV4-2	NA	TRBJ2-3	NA	CASSPAAGYPDTQYF	TGTGCCAGCAGCCCCGCGGCAGGGTACCCAGATACGCAGTATTTT
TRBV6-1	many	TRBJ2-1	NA	CAGPRRYQSYNEQFF	TGTGCCGGACCGAGGCGTTATCAATCCTACAATGAGCAGTTCTTC
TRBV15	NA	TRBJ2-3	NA	CATSRQGTSTDTQYF	TGTGCCACCAGCCGCCAGGGTACTAGCACAGATACGCAGTATTTT
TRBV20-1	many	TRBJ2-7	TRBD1	CSAIPGTGGYEQYF	TGCAGTGCCATACCCGGGACAGGGGGCTACGAGCAGTACTTC
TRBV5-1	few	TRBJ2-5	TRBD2	CASSSGLAEKTQYF	TGCGCCAGCAGCTCGGGACTAGCGGAAAAGACCCAGTACTTC
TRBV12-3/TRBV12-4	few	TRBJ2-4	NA	CASSFLRVGFGKNIQYF	TGTGCCAGCAGTTTTTTAAGGGTCGGGTTTGGCAAAAACATTCAGTACTTC
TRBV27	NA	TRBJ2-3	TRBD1	CASKAGGRATDTQYF	TGTGCCAGCAAGGCAGGGGGACGCGCAACGGATACGCAGTATTTT
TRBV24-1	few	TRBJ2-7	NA	CATTGAIGYEQYF	TGTGCCACCACGGGGGCGATAGGATACGAGCAGTACTTC
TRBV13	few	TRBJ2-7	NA	CASSPTRGTTAYEQYF	TGTGCCAGCAGCCCAACGCGCGGGACGACTGCCTACGAGCAGTACTTC
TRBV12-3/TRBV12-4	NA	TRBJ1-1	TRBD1	CASSKTGLYTEAFF	TGTGCCAGCAGTAAGACAGGGTTGTACACTGAAGCTTTCTTT
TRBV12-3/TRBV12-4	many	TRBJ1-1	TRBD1	CASTGTGNTEAFF	TGTGCCAGCACCGGGACAGGGAACACTGAAGCTTTCTTT
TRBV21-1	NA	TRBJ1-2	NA	CAATTAGGYGYTF	TGTGCCGCAACGACGGCGGGGGGGTATGGCTACACCTTC
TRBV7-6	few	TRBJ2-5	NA	CASSLGRRRSQETQYF	TGTGCCAGCAGCTTAGGAAGAAGACGGAGCCAAGAGACCCAGTACTTC
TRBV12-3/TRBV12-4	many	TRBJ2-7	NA	CASGNNRVAAYEQYF	TGTGCCAGCGGAAATAACAGGGTTGCGGCCTACGAGCAGTACTTC
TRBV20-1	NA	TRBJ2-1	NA	CSASGYTEQFF	TGCAGTGCTAGTGGGTATACTGAGCAGTTCTTC
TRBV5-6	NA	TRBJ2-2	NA	CASSLWGRLGSGGELFF	TGTGCCAGCAGCTTGTGGGGACGGCTCGGGAGTGGCGGGGAGCTGTTTTTT
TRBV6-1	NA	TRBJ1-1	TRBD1	CASSPKQGAYTEAFF	TGTGCCAGCAGCCCCAAACAGGGGGCTTACACTGAAGCTTTCTTT
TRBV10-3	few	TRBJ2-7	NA	CAISEAPRQDRYEQYF	TGTGCCATCAGTGAGGCCCCGCGTCAGGACCGCTACGAGCAGTACTTC
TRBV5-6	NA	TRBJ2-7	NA	CASTRGGASYEQYF	TGTGCCAGCACCCGAGGCGGGGCCTCCTACGAGCAGTACTTC
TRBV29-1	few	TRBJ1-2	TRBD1	CSARTGGLGYTF	TGCAGCGCCAGGACAGGGGGTCTCGGCTACACCTTC
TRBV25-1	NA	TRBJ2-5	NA	CASSPKGPLQTQYF	TGTGCCAGCAGTCCCAAAGGACCGCTTCAAACCCAGTACTTC
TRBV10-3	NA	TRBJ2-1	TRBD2	CAISGEGHYNEQFF	TGTGCCATCAGTGGGGAGGGCCACTACAATGAGCAGTTCTTC
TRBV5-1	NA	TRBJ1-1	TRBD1	CASSLRGQGSPNTEAFF	TGCGCCAGCAGCTTGAGGGGACAGGGATCCCCTAACACTGAAGCTTTCTTT
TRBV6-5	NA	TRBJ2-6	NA	CASSYRGGAPGANVLTF	TGTGCCAGCAGTTACAGGGGGGGGGCCCCCGGGGCCAACGTCCTGACTTTC
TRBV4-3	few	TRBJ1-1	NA	CASSQDRGATNTEAFF	TGCGCCAGCAGCCAAGATCGTGGGGCTACGAACACTGAAGCTTTCTTT
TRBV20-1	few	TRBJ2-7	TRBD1	CSARERDRGSYEQYF	TGCAGTGCTAGAGAAAGGGACAGGGGATCCTACGAGCAGTACTTC
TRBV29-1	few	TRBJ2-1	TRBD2	CSVESTSGGAGDNEQFF	TGCAGCGTTGAAAGTACTAGCGGGGGGGCCGGGGACAATGAGCAGTTCTTC
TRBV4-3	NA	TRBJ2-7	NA	CASSRGLLSYEQYF	TGCGCCAGCAGCCGGGGACTCCTTTCCTACGAGCAGTACTTC
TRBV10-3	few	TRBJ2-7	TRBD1	CAISEPTGYYEQYF	TGTGCCATCAGTGAGCCGACAGGGTACTACGAGCAGTACTTC
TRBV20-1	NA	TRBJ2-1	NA	CSARMGDEQFF	TGCAGTGCTAGGATGGGGGATGAGCAGTTCTTC
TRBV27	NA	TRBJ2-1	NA	CASRSLDGNEQFF	TGTGCCAGCAGAAGTCTAGATGGCAATGAGCAGTTCTTC
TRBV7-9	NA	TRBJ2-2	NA	CASTRQGSNTGELFF	TGTGCCAGCACTCGGCAGGGTAGCAACACCGGGGAGCTGTTTTTT
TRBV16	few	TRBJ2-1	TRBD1	CASSQDRGYEQFF	TGTGCCAGCAGCCAGGACAGGGGTTATGAGCAGTTCTTC
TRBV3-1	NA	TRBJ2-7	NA	CASSRGLPMAYEQYF	TGTGCCAGCAGCAGAGGGCTTCCGATGGCCTACGAGCAGTACTTC
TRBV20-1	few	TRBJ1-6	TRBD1	CSARDSDRGNNSPLHF	TGCAGTGCTAGGGACTCGGACAGGGGCAATAATTCACCCCTCCACTTT
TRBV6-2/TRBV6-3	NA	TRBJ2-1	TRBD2	CASGALAGADEQFF	TGTGCCAGCGGAGCATTAGCGGGAGCCGATGAGCAGTTCTTC
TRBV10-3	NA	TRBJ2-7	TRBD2	CAISDRLAGSYEQYF	TGTGCCATCAGTGACCGGCTAGCGGGGTCCTACGAGCAGTACTTC
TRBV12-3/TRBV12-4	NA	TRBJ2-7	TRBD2	CASSDGTSGRRQYF	TGTGCCAGCAGCGACGGGACTAGCGGGAGAAGGCAGTACTTC
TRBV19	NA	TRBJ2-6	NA	CASSIWGLELSGANVLTF	TGTGCCAGTAGTATTTGGGGATTGGAGCTCTCTGGGGCCAACGTCCTGACTTTC
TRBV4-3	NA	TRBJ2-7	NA	CASSQEASNLGEQYF	TGCGCCAGCAGCCAAGAGGCTAGTAATTTGGGCGAGCAGTACTTC
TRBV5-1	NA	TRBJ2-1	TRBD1	CASSWDRAHEQFF	TGCGCCAGCAGCTGGGACAGGGCTCATGAGCAGTTCTTC
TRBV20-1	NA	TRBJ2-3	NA	CSARLLTQADTQYF	TGCAGTGCTAGACTACTAACCCAAGCAGATACGCAGTATTTT
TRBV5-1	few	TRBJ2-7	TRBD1	CASSLGTGGSSYEQYF	TGCGCCAGCAGCTTGGGTACAGGGGGGAGCTCCTACGAGCAGTACTTC
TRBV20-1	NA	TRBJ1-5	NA	CSARDGGSQPQHF	TGCAGTGCTAGAGATGGGGGCAGTCAGCCCCAGCATTTT
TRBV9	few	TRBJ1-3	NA	CASSAGLRMAGNTIYF	TGTGCCAGCAGCGCTGGACTGCGGATGGCTGGAAACACCATATATTTT
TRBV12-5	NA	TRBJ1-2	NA	CASGLGLSGVSSLAYGYTF	TGTGCTAGTGGTTTGGGACTTTCGGGGGTTAGTTCCCTGGCCTATGGCTACACCTTC
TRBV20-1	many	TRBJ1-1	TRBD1	CSATQGANTEAFF	TGCAGTGCGACACAGGGGGCGAACACTGAAGCTTTCTTT
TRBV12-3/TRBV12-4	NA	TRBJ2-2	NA	CASTAGLGTGELFF	TGTGCCAGCACCGCGGGTTTGGGGACCGGGGAGCTGTTTTTT
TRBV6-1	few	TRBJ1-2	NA	CASSMGAAGRSGYTF	TGTGCCAGCAGTATGGGGGCAGCCGGGAGGAGCGGCTACACCTTC
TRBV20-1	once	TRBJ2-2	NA	CSAREGRVGYAGELFF	TGCAGTGCTAGAGAGGGAAGGGTAGGGTATGCCGGGGAGCTGTTTTTT
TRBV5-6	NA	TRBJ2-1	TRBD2	CASSLGLADSSYNEQFF	TGTGCCAGCAGCTTGGGACTAGCGGATAGCTCCTACAATGAGCAGTTCTTC
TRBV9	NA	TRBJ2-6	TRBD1	CASSPTGVAGANVLTF	TGTGCCAGCAGCCCAACAGGGGTTGCTGGGGCCAACGTCCTGACTTTC
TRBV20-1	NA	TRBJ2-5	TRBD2	CSAHYSGEGGETQYF	TGCAGTGCCCACTATTCGGGGGAGGGCGGAGAGACCCAGTACTTC
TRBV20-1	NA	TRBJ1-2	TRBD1	CSARRQGGYGYTF	TGCAGTGCTCGGAGACAGGGAGGGTATGGCTACACCTTC
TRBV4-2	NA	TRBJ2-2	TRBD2	CASSLTSGGTTGELFF	TGTGCCAGCAGCCTTACTAGCGGGGGGACCACCGGGGAGCTGTTTTTT
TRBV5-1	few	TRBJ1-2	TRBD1	CASSPGTGGIGYTF	TGCGCCAGCAGCCCGGGGACAGGAGGGATCGGCTACACCTTC
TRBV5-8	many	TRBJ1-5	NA	CASSQGLGANQPQHF	TGTGCCAGCAGCCAGGGATTGGGGGCCAATCAGCCCCAGCATTTT
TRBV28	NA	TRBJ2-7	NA	CASSFRLSVGGSYEQYF	TGTGCCAGCAGTTTTCGCCTTTCGGTCGGCGGCTCCTACGAGCAGTACTTC
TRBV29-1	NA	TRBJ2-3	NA	CSVGWSSTDTQYF	TGCAGCGTTGGATGGTCTAGCACAGATACGCAGTATTTT
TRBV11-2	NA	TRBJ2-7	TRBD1	CASRPTPGTGLQDQYF	TGTGCCAGCAGACCAACTCCCGGGACAGGGCTCCAAGACCAGTACTTC